This TCR beta chain was captured in a study of blood T cell repertoires in COVID-19. Profiled with immunoSEQ multiplex PCR; TCRdb holds only in-frame clones, not every one. The data show more than 200,000 clones, with less than 90% seen just once and approximately 10% held by the top ten. Enrolment of Seattle patients took place during active infection, and they were followed longitudinally. The length of the CDR3 is 14 residues. Germline CDR1 SGDLS, CDR2 YYNGEE. The V and J ends lost 3 bases and 0 bases respectively, with 9 bases between them. The sequenced material came from peripheral blood. This chain connects TRBV9 to TRBJ2-5; D might be TRBD1 (5 bases). The TCR originated in a woman older than 75 with COVID-19, enrolled during active disease. The CDR3: CASSGTTDQETQYF. The CDR3, as DNA: TGTGCCAGCAGCGGGACGACAGACCAAGAGACCCAGTACTTC.